The sequence of this TCR beta chain was determined in a study of human T cells and chemical hapten exposure (dated by TCRdb to about 2021). For the wider study: For sensitization, 2% DPC in acetone was applied to a roughly 2 cm by roughly 2 cm area of upper inner arm skin. Libraries were pooled for sequencing, and per-sample TCR yields varied mainly because of small differences in library volumes within the pool. This study followed changes in the peripheral blood TCR repertoire in vivo during primary and secondary sensitization of alopecia patients to the hapten diphenylcyclopropenone (DPC). Weekly therapeutic DPC doses were additionally applied to the scalp of patients throughout the roughly 26-week study period. The patient cohort, mostly female, included alopecia areata with under or over 50% scalp involvement, alopecia totalis and alopecia universalis. Patient blood was sampled pre-sensitization (week 0) and at 2, 6 and about 24 weeks after DPC sensitization. For TCR sequencing, blood came from about 29 alopecia patients at anywhere from one to four time points (pre-sensitization, 2, 6 and 24 weeks). Patch testing on the upper back used Finn chambers containing 0.01% DPC, with scoring done after 6 days according to International Contact Dermatitis Research Group standards.

Results and caveats for the whole study, not just this receptor: A positive correlation was found between the number of PT1 expanded TCRs and patch test score, with significance reached at thresholds 8, 16 and 32 but not 4. Significantly more large CDR3 similarity clusters were formed by expanded TCRs than by pre-sensitization or healthy control sets, consistent with antigen-driven responses. After repeated subsampling, changes were observed in the strength of the expansion versus patch-test correlation and in the threshold at which the correlation became significant. All patients had alopecia, a presumed autoimmune disease, so their immune response might differ from that of healthy individuals. DPC sensitization did not change the number of TCRs with a frequency above 1 in 1000, and there was no evidence of changes in global repertoire structure.

On this clonotype: Its recognized antigen is unknown. Base qualities are missing; no much larger clone stands one base away.

In the paper's terms, the time point label means: patch test 3, about 24 weeks after DPC sensitization. What this sample's treatment or condition label stands for: therapeutic diphenylcyclopropenone sensitization with weekly scalp DPC. At every patch-test visit, the blood draw took place before the patch test was put on. Eligible patients were aged 18 to 70, diagnosed with alopecia, deemed suitable for DPC therapy, and excluded if pregnant. Total RNA was extracted from unfractionated whole blood that had been collected in Tempus Blood RNA tubes. The V end loses 7 bases and the J end loses 2 bases, and a stretch of 11 bases separates them. The germline V gene (reference sequence) gives CDR1 as SEHNR and CDR2 as FQNEAQ. There are 13 amino acids in the CDR3, from cysteine to phenylalanine inclusive. The kept DNA is CDR3 alone, 39 bases in frame from the first base. The library was prepared using RACE. These reads were obtained on a NextSeq 500. During library preparation, unique molecular identifiers were attached to individual cDNA molecules so that TCRs could be counted quantitatively and reproducibly. From each blood RNA sample, both TCR alpha and TCR beta chains were sequenced. In the original analysis: The median number of TCRs per sample was some 100,000, ranging from roughly 20,000 to 700,000. The Decombinator software suite was used to annotate V, J and CDR3 in the TCR reads. For PS versus PT1 abundance plots, all samples were subsampled to the same number of TCRs (28,000). TCRs were defined as expanded if absent before sensitization and observed at least eight times at the 2-week time point. Through fastp at Q25 and MiXCR, TCRdb rebuilt clones from the public reads, retaining in-frame beta chains. Identical CDR3 proteins give one entry, which carries the most common genes and DNA. TCRdb's processing, not the study's, gives the V and J calls here. The sample table holds 120,000 or so distinct CDR3 sequences, of which roughly 12% were seen once. Roughly 2.3% of the sample is held by the ten biggest clonotypes.

In this chain, TRBV7-9 is recombined with TRBJ2-5, with TRBD1 as a weak D call on 6 bases. The sequencing used whole blood, collected in connection with sensitization to the hapten diphenylcyclopropenone (DPC). This TCR derives from a woman between 50 and 59 years old with alopecia areata. Some clones in this sample may be carry-over from other donors' samples. Read as DNA, the sequence is TGTGCCAGCATCGAGGACAGTCAAGAGACCCAGTACTTC. Translated, this is CASIEDSQETQYF.